The entry that follows covers one TCR beta chain sequence. The germline V gene has CDR1 SGHRS and CDR2 YFSETQ. Trimming took off 0 bases at V and 6 bases at J, with 12 bases between the two ends. This CDR3 region has 15 residues. The assay was immunoSEQ multiplex PCR, and TCRdb's table has in-frame clones only and misses some. The profile covers tens of thousands of clones, with approximately 88% appearing a single time and around 7.3% taken by the ten largest. These data originate in a study of OX40 agonist ivuxolimab in advanced cancers. The wider study: Age averaged around 60 years (range about 23 to 80), and less than 85% were male.

The sample here was CD4+ or CD8+ T cells sorted from blood, taken in a trial of the OX40 agonist ivuxolimab. The receptor's source is an adult with an advanced solid tumor such as melanoma, head and neck, liver or kidney cancer. This chain links TRBV5-1 with TRBJ1-4, with unresolved D. Written as DNA, the CDR3 is TGCGCCAGCAGCTTGGCGATTTCAGCGGATGAAAAACTGTTTTTT. Its protein product is CASSLAISADEKLFF.